This T cell receptor (beta chain) was obtained from a study of vaccination effects on CD4 cells after COVID-19. Across the study: Each person got two doses of an mRNA SARS-CoV-2 vaccine, BNT162b2 or mRNA-1273. Findings and caveats of the study: In the late period after vaccination, infection- and vaccine-induced clones contracted markedly. Recruitment yielded few convalescent patients, and the study had no early post-infection timepoints.

Generated by immunoSEQ multiplex PCR, the TCRdb table keeps only in-frame clones and is missing some. The sample yields approximately 30,000 clones, over 55% seen once. Between days 9 and 10 of culture, CD4+ T cells were separated out. Fresh IL-2-containing medium replaced half the medium on days 3 and 7. The CDR3 sequence is 12 residues long. V was clipped by 4 bases and J by 3 bases; unmatched bases: 0. Germline V gives CDR1 KGHSH, CDR2 LQKENI. Comment on this clone: Its antigen is not known.

The gene calls are TRBV18 and TRBJ2-7; TRBD1 aligns across 7 bases. This specimen consisted of CD4+ T cells from PBMCs cultured without peptide, obtained before COVID-19 vaccination. The origin of this receptor is a human donor who received a COVID-19 vaccine. CDR3 loop: CASSRDSYEQYF. The CDR3 nucleotides are TGTGCCAGCTCACGGGACAGCTACGAGCAGTACTTC.